This is a list of T cell receptor beta chains from one sample in a study of control samples from healthy donors and cancer patients. Here immunoSEQ multiplex PCR was the method, and the copy in TCRdb shows in-frame clones only, minus some. Of fewer than 95,000 clones in the sample, more than 75% are singletons; the top ten hold around 2.1%. The sample was blood. These receptors all come from a woman aged 40 to 55 in good health. The CDR3 runs from the conserved cysteine through the conserved F or W. The order of the fields is D gene, J gene, clone size, V gene, CDR3 DNA, CDR3 protein. The D gene is left open where the match is weak. Expanded clones get a size class; other rows say once, few or many, or leave the size out.

NA	TRBJ2-3	NA	TRBV27	TGTGCCAGCAGCTCCCAAAGCACAGATACGCAGTATTTT	CASSSQSTDTQYF
TRBD2	TRBJ2-3	NA	TRBV10-3	TGTGCCATCAGTGAGTGGGGACTAGCGGGGTCCACAGATACGCAGTATTTT	CAISEWGLAGSTDTQYF
TRBD1	TRBJ2-7	NA	TRBV5-4	TGTGCCAGCAGCTTAAGAACAGGGGAGACCTACGAGCAGTACTTC	CASSLRTGETYEQYF
NA	TRBJ2-2	few	TRBV6-5	TGTGCCAGCAAATGGTCCCACCAGAACACCGGGGAGCTGTTTTTT	CASKWSHQNTGELFF
NA	TRBJ1-5	NA	TRBV18	TGTGCCAGCTCGCCGGGACAAGAAGGGCCCCAGCATTTT	CASSPGQEGPQHF
TRBD2	TRBJ2-5	NA	TRBV7-9	TGTGCCAGCAGCCCGGGACTAGCGGGGGGGCAAGAGACCCAGTACTTC	CASSPGLAGGQETQYF
NA	TRBJ2-7	NA	TRBV2	TGTGCCAGCAGTGAACCCGATAGGACGTGGGAGCAGTACTTC	CASSEPDRTWEQYF
TRBD1	TRBJ1-6	NA	TRBV2	TGTGCCACCCAGCATCTAGACAGGGGAGGCTCACCCCTCCACTTT	CATQHLDRGGSPLHF
TRBD2	TRBJ2-7	NA	TRBV7-8	TGTGCCAGCAGCTCTCCCGGGCGGGGGGTCTCCTACGAGCAGTACTTC	CASSSPGRGVSYEQYF
NA	TRBJ2-1	few	TRBV7-8	TGTGCCAGCAGCTGGCTGGGACGGAACTCCTACAATGAGCAGTTCTTC	CASSWLGRNSYNEQFF
NA	TRBJ2-3	NA	TRBV7-2	TGTGCCAGCAGCTTACTCGGGGGGCAGGCGGGAGATACGCAGTATTTT	CASSLLGGQAGDTQYF
NA	TRBJ2-5	NA	TRBV7-2	TGTGCCAGCAGTTTAGGGTCAGGGGTTGAGACCCAGTACTTC	CASSLGSGVETQYF
NA	TRBJ2-1	NA	TRBV23-1	TGCGCCAGCAGTCACCGACACAGACAGACGGGCAATGAGCAGTTCTTC	CASSHRHRQTGNEQFF
TRBD2	TRBJ2-7	NA	TRBV5-6	TGTGCCAGCAGCCAAGGTGCGGGAGACTCCTACGAGCAGTACTTC	CASSQGAGDSYEQYF
NA	TRBJ2-3	NA	TRBV7-9	TGTGCCAGCAGCTTATGGGGCCCTAGCACAGATACGCAGTATTTT	CASSLWGPSTDTQYF
NA	TRBJ2-7	NA	TRBV2	TGTGCCAGCATCAGGGATCGCACTCGCTCTCCGGAAAAGGGGTCCTCCTACGAGCAGTACTTC	CASIRDRTRSPEKGSSYEQYF
TRBD1	TRBJ1-1	NA	TRBV29-1	TGCAGCGCAACTCGACAGGGACTCAGAAACACTGAAGCTTTCTTT	CSATRQGLRNTEAFF
NA	TRBJ1-1	NA	TRBV7-2	TGTGCCAGCAGCCCCTATTTGGGCCCTGAAGCTTTCTTT	CASSPYLGPEAFF
TRBD2	TRBJ2-1	NA	TRBV14	TGTGCCAGCAGCCGTCAGCGGGGGGCCCTAATGAATGAGCAGTTCTTC	CASSRQRGALMNEQFF
TRBD1	TRBJ2-5	once	TRBV29-1	TGCAGCGTTCCCTCCGGGACAGGGTGGGAGACCCAGTACTTC	CSVPSGTGWETQYF
NA	TRBJ2-5	NA	TRBV19	TGTGCCAGTAGTATTTCGGGGGAGGAAGAGACCCAGTACTTC	CASSISGEEETQYF
NA	TRBJ2-2	NA	TRBV24-1	TGTGCCACCAGCCAGAGGCGGGCGACCGGGGAGCTGTTTTTT	CATSQRRATGELFF
NA	TRBJ1-1	NA	TRBV2	TGTGCCAGCAGCGGGGACCTACGGGGAACCACTGAAGCTTTCTTT	CASSGDLRGTTEAFF
NA	TRBJ2-5	NA	TRBV25-1	TGTGCCAGCACCAGCGCGGGGCGGGAGACCCAGTACTTC	CASTSAGRETQYF
NA	TRBJ1-3	NA	TRBV19	TGTGCCAGTAGTATCAGTTTGGCAAACACCATATATTTT	CASSISLANTIYF
NA	TRBJ2-7	NA	TRBV12-2	TGTGCAAGTCGCCTCGGTCTCGGGTCCTACGAGCAGTACTTC	CASRLGLGSYEQYF
NA	TRBJ1-5	few	TRBV5-6	TGTGCCAGCAGCTCGGGAGGGCAGGGGATACAGCAGCCCCAGCATTTT	CASSSGGQGIQQPQHF
TRBD2	TRBJ2-2	once	TRBV6-1	TGTGCCAGCAGTGGGCCCGTACTAGCGGGGAGGGCCGGGGAGCTGTTTTTT	CASSGPVLAGRAGELFF
NA	TRBJ2-1	NA	TRBV7-3	TGTGCCAGCAGCCTATCCGGGTCGTGGGGTAATGAGCAGTTCTTC	CASSLSGSWGNEQFF
TRBD1	TRBJ1-3	once	TRBV5-4	TGTGCCAGCAGCTTGGGCAGGGGGCTTGGAAACACCATATATTTT	CASSLGRGLGNTIYF
NA	TRBJ2-7	once	TRBV27	TGTGCCAGCAGTCTTACCGGGACCACCTTAACCTACGAGCAGTACTTC	CASSLTGTTLTYEQYF
NA	TRBJ1-3	NA	TRBV30	TGTGCACAGAGGGCGACAGGTTCTGGAAACACCATATATTTT	CAQRATGSGNTIYF
NA	TRBJ1-5	NA	TRBV6-1	TGTGCCAGCAGTGAAGCCCGTAGGGGCAATCAGCCCCAGCATTTT	CASSEARRGNQPQHF
TRBD2	TRBJ2-3	NA	TRBV11-3	TGTGCCAGCAGGGCCCTAGCGGGGCTCACCTTTAGCACAGATACGCAGTATTTT	CASRALAGLTFSTDTQYF
TRBD1	TRBJ1-1	few	TRBV27	TGTGCCAGCAGTTTATCCCGGACAGGGGGGAACACTGAAGCTTTCTTT	CASSLSRTGGNTEAFF
TRBD1	TRBJ2-2	NA	TRBV15	TGTGCCACCACGATGGGACAGTACACCGGGGAGCTGTTTTTT	CATTMGQYTGELFF
NA	TRBJ1-5	NA	TRBV19	TGTGCCAGTAGAAGGGACGGCGACAATCAGCCCCAGCATTTT	CASRRDGDNQPQHF